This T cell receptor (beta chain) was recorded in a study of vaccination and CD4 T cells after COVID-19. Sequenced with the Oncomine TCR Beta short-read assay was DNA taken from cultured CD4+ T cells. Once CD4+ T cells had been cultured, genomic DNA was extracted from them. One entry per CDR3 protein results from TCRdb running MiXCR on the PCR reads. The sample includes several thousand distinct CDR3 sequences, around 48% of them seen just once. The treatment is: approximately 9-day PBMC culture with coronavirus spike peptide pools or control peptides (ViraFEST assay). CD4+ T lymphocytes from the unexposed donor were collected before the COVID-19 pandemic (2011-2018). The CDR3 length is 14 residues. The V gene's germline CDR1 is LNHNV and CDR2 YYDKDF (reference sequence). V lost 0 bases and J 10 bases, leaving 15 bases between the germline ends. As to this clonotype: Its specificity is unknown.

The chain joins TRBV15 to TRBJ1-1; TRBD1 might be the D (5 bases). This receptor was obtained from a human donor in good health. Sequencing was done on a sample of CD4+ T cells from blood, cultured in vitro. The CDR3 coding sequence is TGTGCCACCAGCAGAGATTTAACAGGCTTCCGAGCTTTCTTT. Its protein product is CATSRDLTGFRAFF.